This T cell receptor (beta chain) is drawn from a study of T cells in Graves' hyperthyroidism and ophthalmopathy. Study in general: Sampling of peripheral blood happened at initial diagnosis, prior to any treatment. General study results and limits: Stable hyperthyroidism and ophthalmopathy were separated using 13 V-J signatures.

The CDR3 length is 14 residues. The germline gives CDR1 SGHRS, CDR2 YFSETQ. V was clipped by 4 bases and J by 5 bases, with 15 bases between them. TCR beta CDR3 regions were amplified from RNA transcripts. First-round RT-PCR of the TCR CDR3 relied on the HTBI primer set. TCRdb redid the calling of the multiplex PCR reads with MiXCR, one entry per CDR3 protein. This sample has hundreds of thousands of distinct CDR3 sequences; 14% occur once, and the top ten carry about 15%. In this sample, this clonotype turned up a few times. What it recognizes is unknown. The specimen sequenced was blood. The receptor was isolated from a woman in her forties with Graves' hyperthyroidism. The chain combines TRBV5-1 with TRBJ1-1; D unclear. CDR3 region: CASSNGFGVTEAFF. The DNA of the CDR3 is TGCGCCAGCAGCAATGGGTTTGGGGTTACTGAAGCTTTCTTT.